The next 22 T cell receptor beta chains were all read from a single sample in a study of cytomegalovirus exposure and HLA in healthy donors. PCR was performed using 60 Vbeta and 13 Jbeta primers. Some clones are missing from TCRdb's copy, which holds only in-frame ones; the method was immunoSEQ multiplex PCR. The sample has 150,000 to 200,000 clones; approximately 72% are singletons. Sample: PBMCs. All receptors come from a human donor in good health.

The CDR3 DNA reads as TGTGCCAGCAGCTTAGGCCGGGTGGTTCCGTTCTTC. Protein product: CASSLGRVVPFF. V gene TRBV13 combines with J gene TRBJ2-1; D is undetermined. Germline-derived CDR1 and CDR2 are PRHDT and FYEKMQ (reference sequence). The CDR3 runs to 12 residues. V was cut by 0 bases and J by 15 bases, with 12 bases left in between.

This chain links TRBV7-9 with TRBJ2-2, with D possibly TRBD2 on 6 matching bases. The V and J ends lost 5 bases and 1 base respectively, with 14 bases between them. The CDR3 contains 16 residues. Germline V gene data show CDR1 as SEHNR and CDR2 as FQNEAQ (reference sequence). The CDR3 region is CASSPPGRGNTGELFF. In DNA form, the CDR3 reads TGTGCCAGCAGCCCCCCGGGGCGGGGGAACACCGGGGAGCTGTTTTTT. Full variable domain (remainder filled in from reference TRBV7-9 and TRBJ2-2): DTGVSQNPRHKITKRGQNVTFRCDPISEHNRLYWYRQTLGQGPEFLTYFQNEAQLEKSRLLSDRFSAERPKGSFSTLEIQRTEQGDSAMYLCASSPPGRGNTGELFFGEGSRLTVL.

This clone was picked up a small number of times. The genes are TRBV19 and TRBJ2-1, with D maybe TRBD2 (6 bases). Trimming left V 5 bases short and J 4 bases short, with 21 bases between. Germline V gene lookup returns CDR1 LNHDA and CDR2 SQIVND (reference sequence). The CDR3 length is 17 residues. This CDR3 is CASSSIPSGRGYNEQFF. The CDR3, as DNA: TGTGCCAGTAGTTCAATTCCGTCCGGACGGGGGTACAATGAGCAGTTCTTC. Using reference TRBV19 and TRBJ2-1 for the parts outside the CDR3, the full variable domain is DGGITQSPKYLFRKEGQNVTLSCEQNLNHDAMYWYRQDPGQGLRLIYYSQIVNDFQKGDIAEGYSVSREKKESFPLTVTSAQKNPTAFYLCASSSIPSGRGYNEQFFGPGTRLTVL.

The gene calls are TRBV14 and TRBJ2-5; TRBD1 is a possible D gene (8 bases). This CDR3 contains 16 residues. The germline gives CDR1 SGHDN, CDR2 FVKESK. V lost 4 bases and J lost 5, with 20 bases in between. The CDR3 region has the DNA TGTGCCAGCAGCCCCGGACAGGGAGGGGGTTCGGAGACCCAGTACTTC. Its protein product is CASSPGQGGGSETQYF.

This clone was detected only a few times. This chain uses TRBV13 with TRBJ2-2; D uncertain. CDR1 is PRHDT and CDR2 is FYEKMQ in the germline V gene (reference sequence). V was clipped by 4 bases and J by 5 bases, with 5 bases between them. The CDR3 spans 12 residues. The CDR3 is CASSSVTGELFF. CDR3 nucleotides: TGTGCCAGCAGCTCGGTTACCGGGGAGCTGTTTTTT.

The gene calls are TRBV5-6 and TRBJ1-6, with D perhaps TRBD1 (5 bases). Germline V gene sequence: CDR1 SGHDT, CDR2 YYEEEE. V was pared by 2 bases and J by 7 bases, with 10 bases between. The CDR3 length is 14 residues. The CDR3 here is CASSFGGPNSPLHF. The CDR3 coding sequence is TGTGCCAGCAGCTTCGGGGGTCCCAATTCACCCCTCCACTTT.

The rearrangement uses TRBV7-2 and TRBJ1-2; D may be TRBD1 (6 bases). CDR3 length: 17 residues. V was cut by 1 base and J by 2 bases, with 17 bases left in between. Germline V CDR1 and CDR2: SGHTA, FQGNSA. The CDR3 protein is CASSLDEWQGRNYGYTF. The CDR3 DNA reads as TGTGCCAGCAGCTTAGACGAGTGGCAGGGGAGAAACTATGGCTACACCTTC.

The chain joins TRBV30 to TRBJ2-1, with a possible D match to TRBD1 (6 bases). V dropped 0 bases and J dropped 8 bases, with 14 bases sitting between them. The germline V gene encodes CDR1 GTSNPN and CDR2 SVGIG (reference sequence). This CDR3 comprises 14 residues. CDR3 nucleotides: TGTGCCTGGAGTGTACGGGTCAGGGGCCATGAGCAGTTCTTC. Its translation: CAWSVRVRGHEQFF. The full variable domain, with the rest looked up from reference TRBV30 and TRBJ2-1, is SQTIHQWPATLVQPVGSPLSLECTVEGTSNPNLYWYRQAAGRGLQLLFYSVGIGQISSEVPQNLSASRPQDRQFILSSKKLLLSDSGFYLCAWSVRVRGHEQFFGPGTRLTVL.

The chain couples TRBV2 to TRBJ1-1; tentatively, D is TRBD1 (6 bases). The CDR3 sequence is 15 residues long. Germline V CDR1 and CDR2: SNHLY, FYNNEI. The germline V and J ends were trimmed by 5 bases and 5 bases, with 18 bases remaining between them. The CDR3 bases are TGTGCCAGCAGTATCGGCCTACAGGGATATACTGAAGCTTTCTTT. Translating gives CASSIGLQGYTEAFF.

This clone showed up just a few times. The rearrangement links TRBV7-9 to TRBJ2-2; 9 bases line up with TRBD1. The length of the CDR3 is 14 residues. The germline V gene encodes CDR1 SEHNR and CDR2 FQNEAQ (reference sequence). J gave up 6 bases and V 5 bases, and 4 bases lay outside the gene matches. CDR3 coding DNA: TGTGCCAGCAGCGCACAGGGGGCTGCCGGGGAGCTGTTTTTT. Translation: CASSAQGAAGELFF. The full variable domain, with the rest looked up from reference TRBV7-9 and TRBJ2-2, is DTGVSQNPRHKITKRGQNVTFRCDPISEHNRLYWYRQTLGQGPEFLTYFQNEAQLEKSRLLSDRFSAERPKGSFSTLEIQRTEQGDSAMYLCASSAQGAAGELFFGEGSRLTVL.

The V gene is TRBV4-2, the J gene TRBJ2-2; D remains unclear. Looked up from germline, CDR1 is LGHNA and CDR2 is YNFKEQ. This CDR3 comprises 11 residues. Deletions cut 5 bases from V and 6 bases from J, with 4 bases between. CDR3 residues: CASSLAGELFF. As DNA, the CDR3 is TGTGCCAGCAGCTTAGCCGGGGAGCTGTTTTTT.

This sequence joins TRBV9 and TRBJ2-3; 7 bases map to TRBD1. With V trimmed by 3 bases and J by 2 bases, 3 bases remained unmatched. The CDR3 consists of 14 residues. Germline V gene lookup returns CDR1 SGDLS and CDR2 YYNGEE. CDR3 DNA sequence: TGTGCCAGCAGCGAGGACAGGAACACAGATACGCAGTATTTT. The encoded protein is CASSEDRNTDTQYF.

The CDR3 spells CASSYGGHTDTQYF. The CDR3 DNA reads TGCGCCAGCAGCTACGGGGGGCACACAGATACGCAGTATTTT. V usage is TRBV5-1 and J usage is TRBJ2-3; a weak D match, TRBD2 (7 bases). The CDR3 length is 14 residues. The germline CDR1 and CDR2 sequences are SGHRS and YFSETQ. V dropped 3 bases and J dropped 2 bases, with 10 bases sitting between them.

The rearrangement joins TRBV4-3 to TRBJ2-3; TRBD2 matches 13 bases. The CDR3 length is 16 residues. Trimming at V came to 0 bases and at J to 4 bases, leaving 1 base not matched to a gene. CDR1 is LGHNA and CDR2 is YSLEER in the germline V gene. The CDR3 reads CASSQELAGGPDTQYF. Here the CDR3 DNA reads TGCGCCAGCAGCCAAGAACTAGCGGGGGGGCCAGATACGCAGTATTTT.

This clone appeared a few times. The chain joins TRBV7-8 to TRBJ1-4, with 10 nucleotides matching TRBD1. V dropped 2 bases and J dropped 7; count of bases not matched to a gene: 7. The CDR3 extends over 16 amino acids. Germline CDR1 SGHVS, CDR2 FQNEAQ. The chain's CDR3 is CASSLLGQGLREKLFF. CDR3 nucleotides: TGTGCCAGCAGCTTACTGGGACAGGGGCTCCGTGAAAAACTGTTTTTT.

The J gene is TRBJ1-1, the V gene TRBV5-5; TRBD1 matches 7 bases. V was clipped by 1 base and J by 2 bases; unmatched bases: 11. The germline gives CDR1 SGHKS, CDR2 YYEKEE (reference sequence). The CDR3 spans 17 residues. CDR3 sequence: CASSLLSGGGSNTEAFF. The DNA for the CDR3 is TGTGCCAGCAGCTTGCTCTCCGGAGGGGGCTCAAACACTGAAGCTTTCTTT. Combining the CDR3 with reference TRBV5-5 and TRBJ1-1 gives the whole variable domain DAGVTQSPTHLIKTRGQQVTLRCSPISGHKSVSWYQQVLGQGPQFIFQYYEKEERGRGNFPDRFSARQFPNYSSELNVNALLLGDSALYLCASSLLSGGGSNTEAFFGQGTRLTVV.

CDR3 region: CASSQVRTSPYGYTF. In nucleotides, the CDR3 is TGCGCCAGCAGCCAAGTTCGGACTTCTCCCTATGGCTACACCTTC. The chain has TRBV4-1 and TRBJ1-2; D remains unclear. V was clipped by 1 base and J by 4 bases, with 13 bases between them. The CDR3 is 15 amino acids. CDR1 MGHRA and CDR2 YSYEKL come from the germline V gene.

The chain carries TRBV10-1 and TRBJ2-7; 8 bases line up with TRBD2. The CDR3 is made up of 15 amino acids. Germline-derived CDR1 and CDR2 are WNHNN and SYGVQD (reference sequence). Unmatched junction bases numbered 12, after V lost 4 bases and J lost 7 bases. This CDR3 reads CASSGAGTRLSEQYF. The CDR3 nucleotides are TGCGCCAGCAGTGGGGCCGGGACTAGGCTTTCGGAGCAGTACTTC.

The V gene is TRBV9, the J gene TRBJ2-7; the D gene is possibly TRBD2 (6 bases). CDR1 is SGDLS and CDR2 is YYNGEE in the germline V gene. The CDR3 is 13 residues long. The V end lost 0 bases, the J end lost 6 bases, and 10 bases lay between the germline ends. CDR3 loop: CASSVAGEGEQYF. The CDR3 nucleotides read TGTGCCAGCAGCGTAGCGGGGGAAGGCGAGCAGTACTTC.

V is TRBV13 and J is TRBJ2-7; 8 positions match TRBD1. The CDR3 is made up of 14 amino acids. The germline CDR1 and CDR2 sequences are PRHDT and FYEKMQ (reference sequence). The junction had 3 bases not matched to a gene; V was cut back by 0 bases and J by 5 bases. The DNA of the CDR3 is TGTGCCAGCAGCTTAGGGGCAGGGGGCCACGAGCAGTACTTC. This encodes CASSLGAGGHEQYF.

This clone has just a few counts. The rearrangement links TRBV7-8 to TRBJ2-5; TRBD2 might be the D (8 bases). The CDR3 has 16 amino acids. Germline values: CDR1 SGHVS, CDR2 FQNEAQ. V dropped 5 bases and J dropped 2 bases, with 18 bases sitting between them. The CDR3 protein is CASSDSGKGAQETQYF. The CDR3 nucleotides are TGTGCCAGCAGCGATAGCGGGAAGGGGGCACAAGAGACCCAGTACTTC.

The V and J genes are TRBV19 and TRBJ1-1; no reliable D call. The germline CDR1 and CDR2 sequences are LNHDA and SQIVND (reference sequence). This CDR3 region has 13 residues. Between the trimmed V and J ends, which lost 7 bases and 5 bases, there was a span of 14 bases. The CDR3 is CASMVESLTEAFF. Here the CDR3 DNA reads TGTGCCAGTATGGTTGAGTCGTTAACTGAAGCTTTCTTT.